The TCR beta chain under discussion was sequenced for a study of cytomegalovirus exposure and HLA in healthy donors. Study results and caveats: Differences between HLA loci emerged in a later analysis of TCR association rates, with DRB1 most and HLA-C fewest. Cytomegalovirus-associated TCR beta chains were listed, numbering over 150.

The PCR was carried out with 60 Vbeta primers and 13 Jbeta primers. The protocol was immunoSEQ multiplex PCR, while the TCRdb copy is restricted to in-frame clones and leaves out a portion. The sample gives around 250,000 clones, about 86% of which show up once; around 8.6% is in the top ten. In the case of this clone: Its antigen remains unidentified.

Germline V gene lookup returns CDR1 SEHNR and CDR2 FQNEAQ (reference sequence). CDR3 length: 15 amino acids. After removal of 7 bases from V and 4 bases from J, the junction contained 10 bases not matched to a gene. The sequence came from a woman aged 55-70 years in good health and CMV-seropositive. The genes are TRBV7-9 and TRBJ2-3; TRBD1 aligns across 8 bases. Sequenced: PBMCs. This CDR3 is CASIPRDRRSDTQYF. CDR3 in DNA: TGTGCCAGCATCCCCCGGGACAGGCGCTCAGATACGCAGTATTTT.